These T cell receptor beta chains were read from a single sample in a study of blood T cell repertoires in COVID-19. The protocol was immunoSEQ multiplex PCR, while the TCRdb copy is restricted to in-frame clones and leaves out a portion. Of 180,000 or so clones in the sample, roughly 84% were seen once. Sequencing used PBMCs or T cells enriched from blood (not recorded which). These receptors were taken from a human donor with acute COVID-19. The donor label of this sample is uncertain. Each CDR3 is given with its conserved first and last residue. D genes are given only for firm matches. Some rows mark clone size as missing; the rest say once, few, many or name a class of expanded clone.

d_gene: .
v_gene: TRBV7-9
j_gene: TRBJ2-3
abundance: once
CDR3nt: TGTGCCAGCAGCTTAGTACCTGCGATCACAGATACGCAGTATTTT
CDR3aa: CASSLVPAITDTQYF

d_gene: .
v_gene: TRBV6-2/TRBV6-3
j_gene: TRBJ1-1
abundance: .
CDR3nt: TGTGCCAGCAGTTCGCCCGTCTGGCCTGAAGCTTTCTTT
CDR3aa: CASSSPVWPEAFF

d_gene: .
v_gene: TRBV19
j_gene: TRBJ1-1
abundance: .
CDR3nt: TGTGCCAGTAGTATCCGGGGGGCCGGCACTGAAGCTTTCTTT
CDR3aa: CASSIRGAGTEAFF

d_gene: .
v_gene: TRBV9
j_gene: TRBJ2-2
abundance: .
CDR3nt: TGTGCCAGCAGCGTAGATCCCTCTGCTGGCAGGGCAACCGGGGAGCTGTTTTTT
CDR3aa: CASSVDPSAGRATGELFF

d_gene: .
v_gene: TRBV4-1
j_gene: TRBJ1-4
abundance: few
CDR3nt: TGCGCCAGCAGCCAACTACCTCGCGAAAAACTGTTTTTT
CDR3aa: CASSQLPREKLFF

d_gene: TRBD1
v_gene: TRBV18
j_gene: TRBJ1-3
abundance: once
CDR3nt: TGTGCCAGCTCACCACCGGGGACAGGGTCTGGAAACACCATATATTTT
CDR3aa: CASSPPGTGSGNTIYF

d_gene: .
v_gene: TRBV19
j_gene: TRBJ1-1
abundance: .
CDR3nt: TGTGCCAGTACCCCGGGGGGCCTTGAAGCTTTCTTT
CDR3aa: CASTPGGLEAFF

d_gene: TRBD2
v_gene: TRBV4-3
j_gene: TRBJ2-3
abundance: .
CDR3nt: TGCGCCAGCAGCCCCCGCCCCTTACTAGCGGGGGGGAGCACAGATACGCAGTATTTT
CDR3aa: CASSPRPLLAGGSTDTQYF

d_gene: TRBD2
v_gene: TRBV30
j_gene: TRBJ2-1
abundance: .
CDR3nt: TGTGCCTGGAGTCCTAGCGGGGGGGCTAATAATGAGCAGTTCTTC
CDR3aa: CAWSPSGGANNEQFF

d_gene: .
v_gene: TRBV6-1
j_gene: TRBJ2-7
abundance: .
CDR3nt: TGTGCCAGCAGTGAAGGGACTGGTAGGGTCGAGCAGTACTTC
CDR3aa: CASSEGTGRVEQYF

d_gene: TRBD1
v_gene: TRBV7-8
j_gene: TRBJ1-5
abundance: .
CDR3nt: TGTGCCAGCAGCTTAGCGAGAGGGGGCATAAATCAGCCCCAGCATTTT
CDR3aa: CASSLARGGINQPQHF

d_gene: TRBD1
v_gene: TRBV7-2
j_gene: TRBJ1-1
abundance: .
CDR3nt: TGTGCCAGCAGCTTTAACAGGGGGCGGACTGAAGCTTTCTTT
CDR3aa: CASSFNRGRTEAFF

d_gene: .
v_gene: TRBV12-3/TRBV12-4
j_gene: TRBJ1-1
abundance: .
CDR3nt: TGTGCCAGCAGTTTAGTCAGGGGACCTGAAGCTTTCTTT
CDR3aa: CASSLVRGPEAFF

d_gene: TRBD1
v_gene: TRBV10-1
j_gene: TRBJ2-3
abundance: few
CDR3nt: TGCGCCAGCAGTTCTAATTACAGGGGGCCCGGAGATACGCAGTATTTT
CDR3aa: CASSSNYRGPGDTQYF

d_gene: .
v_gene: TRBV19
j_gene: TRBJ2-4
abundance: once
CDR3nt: TGTGCCAGTAGTACTGCCGCTAGCATTCAGTACTTC
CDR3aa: CASSTAASIQYF

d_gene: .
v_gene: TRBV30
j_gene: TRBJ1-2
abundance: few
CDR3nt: TGTGCCTGGAGTGTCCTCCCCCTAGCGTCCTTC
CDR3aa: CAWSVLPLASF

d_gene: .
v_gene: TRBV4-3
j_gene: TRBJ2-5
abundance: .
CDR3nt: TGCGCCAGCAGCCAAGATAGGGCGGGGGCCCAAGAGACCCAGTACTTC
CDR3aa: CASSQDRAGAQETQYF

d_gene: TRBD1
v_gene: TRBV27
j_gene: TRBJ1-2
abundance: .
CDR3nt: TGTGCCAGCAGTTCGTCACAGGGGGCCGGTGGCTACACCTTC
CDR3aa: CASSSSQGAGGYTF

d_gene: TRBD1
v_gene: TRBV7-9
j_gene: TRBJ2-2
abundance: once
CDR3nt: TGTGCCAACCCTCGGGGGACAGGGAACACCGGGGAGCTGTTTTTT
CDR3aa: CANPRGTGNTGELFF

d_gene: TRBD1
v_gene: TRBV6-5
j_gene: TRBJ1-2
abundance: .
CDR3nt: TGTGCCAGCAGCCCCGGGACAGGGGGTCCCGATGGCTACACCTTC
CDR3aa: CASSPGTGGPDGYTF

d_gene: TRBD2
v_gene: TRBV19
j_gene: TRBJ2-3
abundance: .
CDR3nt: TGTGCCAGTAGTATGTTAGCGGGGGGCCACACAGATACGCAGTATTTT
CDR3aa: CASSMLAGGHTDTQYF

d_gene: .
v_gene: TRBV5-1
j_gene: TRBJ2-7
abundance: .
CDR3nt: TGCGCCAGCAGCAAAGACCGGGACTACGAGCAGTACTTC
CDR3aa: CASSKDRDYEQYF

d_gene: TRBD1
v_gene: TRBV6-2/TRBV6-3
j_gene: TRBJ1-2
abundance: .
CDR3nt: TGTGCCAGCAGTTTTGACAGGGCGAAGAACTATGGCTACACCTTC
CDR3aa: CASSFDRAKNYGYTF

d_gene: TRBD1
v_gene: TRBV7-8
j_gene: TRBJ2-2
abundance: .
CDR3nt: TGTGCCAGCAGCTTACAGGGGGCTGCGAACACCGGGGAGCTGTTTTTT
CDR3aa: CASSLQGAANTGELFF

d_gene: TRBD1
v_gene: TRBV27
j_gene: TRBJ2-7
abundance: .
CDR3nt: TGTGCCAGCAGTTTAAGAACGACTGGGACAGGTAGGGACGAGCAGTACTTC
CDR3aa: CASSLRTTGTGRDEQYF

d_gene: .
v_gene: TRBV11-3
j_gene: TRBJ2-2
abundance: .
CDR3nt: TGTGCCAGCAGCTTAGATCGGTACAGCTTAAACACCGGGGAGCTGTTTTTT
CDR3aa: CASSLDRYSLNTGELFF

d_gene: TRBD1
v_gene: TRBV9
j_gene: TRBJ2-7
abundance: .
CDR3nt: TGTGCCAGCAGCGGAGGACAGGGGGGTGGCTACGAGCAGTACTTC
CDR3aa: CASSGGQGGGYEQYF

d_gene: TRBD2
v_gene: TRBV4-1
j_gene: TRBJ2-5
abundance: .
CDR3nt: TGCGCCAGCAGCCAAGCCCCAACTAGCGGGGGGGTCTCCGAGACCCAGTACTTC
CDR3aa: CASSQAPTSGGVSETQYF

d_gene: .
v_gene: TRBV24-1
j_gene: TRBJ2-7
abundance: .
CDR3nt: TGTGCCACCAGTGATCTCCACGAGCAGTACTTC
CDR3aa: CATSDLHEQYF

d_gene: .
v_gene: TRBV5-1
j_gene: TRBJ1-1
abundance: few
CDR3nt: TGCGCCAGCAGCTTGGAGCAGGGAGGATATTCGGCTGAAGCTTTCTTT
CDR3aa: CASSLEQGGYSAEAFF

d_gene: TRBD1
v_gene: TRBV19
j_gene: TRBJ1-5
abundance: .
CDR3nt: TGTGCCAGTAAACAGGGGGTCCTCCTTTCCCAGCCCCAGCATTTT
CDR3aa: CASKQGVLLSQPQHF

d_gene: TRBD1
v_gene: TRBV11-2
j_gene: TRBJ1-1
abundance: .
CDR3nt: TGTGCCAGCAGCTTAGTCACAGGGGTCGGTACTGAAGCTTTCTTT
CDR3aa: CASSLVTGVGTEAFF

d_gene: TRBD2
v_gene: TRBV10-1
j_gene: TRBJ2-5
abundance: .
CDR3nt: TGCGCCAGCAGTGAGTCTACAAGCGGGGGGATTCAAGAGACCCAGTACTTC
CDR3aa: CASSESTSGGIQETQYF

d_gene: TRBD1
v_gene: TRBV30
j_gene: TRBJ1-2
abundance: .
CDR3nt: TGTGCCTGGAGTTATCTAACAACCGGGACAGGGAGGAGGGTAGTCTATGGCTACACCTTC
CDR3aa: CAWSYLTTGTGRRVVYGYTF

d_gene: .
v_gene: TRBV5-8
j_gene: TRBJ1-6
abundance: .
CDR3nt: TGTGCCAGCAGCCGGGACGGGAGCTCCTATAATTCACCCCTCCACTTT
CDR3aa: CASSRDGSSYNSPLHF

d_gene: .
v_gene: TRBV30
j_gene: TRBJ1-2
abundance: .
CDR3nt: TGTGCCTGGAGTGTCCCAGGGAAAGAAAGGGGCTACACCTTC
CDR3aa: CAWSVPGKERGYTF

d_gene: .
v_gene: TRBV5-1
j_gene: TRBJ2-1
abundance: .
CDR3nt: TGCGCCAGCAGCTTTTGGTTTCTATTGGCCTACAATGAGCAGTTCTTC
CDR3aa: CASSFWFLLAYNEQFF

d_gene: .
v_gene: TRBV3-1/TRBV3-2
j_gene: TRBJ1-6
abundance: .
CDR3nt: TGTGCCAGCAGCCAAGATCGGCAGGGGCTTCTCCACTTT
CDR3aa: CASSQDRQGLLHF

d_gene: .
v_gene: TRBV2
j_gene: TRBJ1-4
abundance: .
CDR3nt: TGTGCCAGCACGCTACCAACTAATGAAAAACTGTTTTTT
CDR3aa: CASTLPTNEKLFF

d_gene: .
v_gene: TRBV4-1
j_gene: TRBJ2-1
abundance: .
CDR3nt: TGCGCCAGCAGCCGGATCCGTAGAGGGGGGGCGGATGAGCAGTTCTTC
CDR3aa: CASSRIRRGGADEQFF

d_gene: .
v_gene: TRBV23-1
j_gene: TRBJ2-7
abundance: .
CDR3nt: TGCGCCAGCAGTCAAAGCCGGACTTTTTCAGTGGCAGGGGGGAGCTCCTACGAGCAGTACTTC
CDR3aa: CASSQSRTFSVAGGSSYEQYF

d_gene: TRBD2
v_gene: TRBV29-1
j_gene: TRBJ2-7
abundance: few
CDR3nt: TGCAGCGCCGCCCTACTAGCGGGGGGACACGAGCAGTACTTC
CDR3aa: CSAALLAGGHEQYF

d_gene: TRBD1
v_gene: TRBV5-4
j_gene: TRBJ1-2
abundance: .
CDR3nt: TGTGCCAGCAGCGGTCCCAGCGACAGGGACCATGGCTACACCTTC
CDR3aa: CASSGPSDRDHGYTF

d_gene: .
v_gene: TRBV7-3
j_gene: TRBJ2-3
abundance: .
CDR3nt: TGTGCCAGCAGCTTGGGCCGGGATACGCAGTATTTT
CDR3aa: CASSLGRDTQYF

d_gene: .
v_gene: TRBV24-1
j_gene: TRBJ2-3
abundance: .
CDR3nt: TGTGCCACCAGTGATTCCCTCACAGATACGCAGTATTTT
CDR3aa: CATSDSLTDTQYF

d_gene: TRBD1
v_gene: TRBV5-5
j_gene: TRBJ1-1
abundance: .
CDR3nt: TGTGCCAGCAGCTTCTCCGACAGGGGAGTGAACACTGAAGCTTTCTTT
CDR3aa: CASSFSDRGVNTEAFF

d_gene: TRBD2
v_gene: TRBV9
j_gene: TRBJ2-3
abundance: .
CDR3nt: TGTGCCAGCAGCGTAGAAATTAGCGGGGGAACAGATACGCAGTATTTT
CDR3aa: CASSVEISGGTDTQYF

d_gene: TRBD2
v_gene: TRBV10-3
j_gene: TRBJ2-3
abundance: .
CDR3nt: TGTGCCATCAGTGAGACTAGCGGGGATACGCAGTATTTT
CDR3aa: CAISETSGDTQYF

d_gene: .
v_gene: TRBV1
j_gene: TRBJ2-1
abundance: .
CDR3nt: TGCACCAGCAGCCATCCTCGCCCCGGGGGGGTCCCGCCTTACAATGAGCAGTTCTTC
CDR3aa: CTSSHPRPGGVPPYNEQFF

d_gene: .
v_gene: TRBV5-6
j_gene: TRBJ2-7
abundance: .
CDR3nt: TGTGCCAGCAGCTTGAATAGAGATCAGTACTTC
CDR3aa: CASSLNRDQYF

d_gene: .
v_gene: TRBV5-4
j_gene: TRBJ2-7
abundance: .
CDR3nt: TGTGCCAGCAGCTTGGGGTCTATGGGTCGAGTAGGGGCCCACGAGCAGTACTTC
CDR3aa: CASSLGSMGRVGAHEQYF

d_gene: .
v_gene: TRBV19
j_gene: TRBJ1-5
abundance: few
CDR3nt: TGTGCCAGTACCCAGCAGGCTGACAATCAGCCCCAGCATTTT
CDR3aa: CASTQQADNQPQHF

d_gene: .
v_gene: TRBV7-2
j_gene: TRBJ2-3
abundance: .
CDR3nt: TGTGCCAGCAGCTTCGGCAGGGTGTACGCTACGCAGTATTTT
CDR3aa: CASSFGRVYATQYF